Below are 9 T cell receptor beta chains sequenced from a single sample in a study of blood T cell repertoires in COVID-19. Sequencing was performed with immunoSEQ multiplex PCR; in TCRdb, only in-frame clones are kept and a portion is missing. Of around 130,000 clones listed, 70% to 80% were seen once; the top ten hold 10% to 14%. Sequences were obtained from peripheral blood. These receptors were collected from a human donor in a cohort sampled during active COVID-19.

This clone was seen once. J is TRBJ2-7 and V is TRBV24-1, with TRBD2 identical over 8 bases. The CDR3 is 16 amino acids. Germline V gene sequence: CDR1 KGHDR, CDR2 SFDVKD. The trim removed 3 bases at V and 4 bases at J, leaving 10 bases unmatched. The CDR3 loop is CATSDPRGGLAYEQYF. The CDR3 DNA is TGTGCCACCAGTGATCCGAGGGGTGGACTAGCTTACGAGCAGTACTTC.

The CDR3 is CASSVGSGAGETQYF. The CDR3 DNA reads as TGTGCCAGCAGCGTAGGAAGCGGGGCTGGGGAGACCCAGTACTTC. The gene calls are TRBV9 and TRBJ2-5; the match to TRBD2 covers 7 bases. CDR1 and CDR2 (germline): SGDLS, YYNGEE. The V gene end was trimmed by 0 bases and the J gene end by 5 bases; junction bases not matched to a gene: 7. CDR3 size: 15 residues.

The V call is TRBV7-9, the J call TRBJ1-6; D not resolved. V was trimmed by 2 bases and J by 6 bases, leaving 14 bases between them. The length of the CDR3 is 16 residues. CDR1 is SEHNR, CDR2 FQNEAQ, per germline (reference sequence). The CDR3 spells CASSLLDLQFNSPLHF. Written as DNA, the CDR3 is TGTGCCAGCAGCTTATTAGACTTGCAGTTTAATTCACCCCTCCACTTT.

This clone was seen once. This chain joins TRBV5-5 and TRBJ2-6; weak D call: TRBD2 (6 bases). V was cut by 4 bases and J by 0 bases, with 14 bases left in between. Germline CDR1 is SGHKS and CDR2 is YYEKEE (reference sequence). This CDR3 region has 17 residues. The CDR3 here is CASSPGTLSSGANVLTF. As DNA, the CDR3 is TGTGCCAGCAGCCCCGGGACTCTCAGCTCTGGGGCCAACGTCCTGACTTTC.

There are a few counts of this clone. The rearrangement joins TRBV11-3 to TRBJ2-7, with a tentative D call TRBD1 (6 bases). The CDR3 has 13 residues. V was clipped by 3 bases and J by 4 bases, with 10 bases between them. Germline lookup yields CDR1 SGHNT and CDR2 YENEEA. The CDR3 protein is CASSFRTEYEQYF. The CDR3 nucleotides read TGTGCCAGCAGCTTCCGGACAGAATACGAGCAGTACTTC.

This sequence joins TRBV11-2 and TRBJ2-2, with D possibly matching TRBD1 (6 bases). The V and J ends lost 4 bases and 3 bases respectively, with 9 bases between them. Germline loops: CDR1 SGHAT, CDR2 FQNNGV. CDR3 size: 14 residues. In DNA, the CDR3 is TGTGCCAGCAGCTCCAGACAGGACACCGGGGAGCTGTTTTTT. This gives the protein CASSSRQDTGELFF.

This clone occurred a few times. The rearrangement uses TRBV29-1 and TRBJ2-2, with a weak D call TRBD1 (6 bases). Between the trimmed V and J ends, which lost 2 bases and 6 bases, there was a span of 13 bases. Germline-derived CDR1 and CDR2 are SQVTM and ANQGSEA. The CDR3 runs to 14 residues. The CDR3 DNA follows: TGCAGCGTTGAAAGGCAGGGGAAATCCGGGGAGCTGTTTTTT. This codes for CSVERQGKSGELFF.

The chain combines TRBV7-8 with TRBJ2-7; weak D call: TRBD1 (5 bases). V lost 1 base, J lost 7 bases, and 17 bases lay in between. The germline V gene has CDR1 SGHVS and CDR2 FQNEAQ. The CDR3 spans 15 residues. The CDR3 coding sequence is TGTGCCAGCAGCTTAGAACCAGCCAAAAAGGGGGAGCAGTACTTC. Amino acid sequence: CASSLEPAKKGEQYF.

The chain joins TRBV2 to TRBJ1-6; a possible D gene is TRBD1 (6 bases). The CDR3 spans 15 residues. The germline V gene has CDR1 SNHLY and CDR2 FYNNEI. V was cut by 6 bases and J by 5 bases, with 14 bases left in between. The CDR3 DNA reads as TGTGCCAGCAGCGCCTTGGACAGCGATAATTCACCCCTCCACTTT. The encoded protein is CASSALDSDNSPLHF.